This T cell receptor beta chain was observed in a study of shared clonotypes between healthy human individuals. On the study more broadly: Each donor had three CD4 naive, three CD4 memory, two CD8 naive and one CD8 memory plate. The study, taken as a whole, reports: Some naive CD4 clonotypes, around 5%, turned up in common across several donors.

The CDR3 spans 14 residues. The V and J ends lost 4 bases and 4 bases respectively, with 14 bases between them. In germline, CDR1 is LGHNA, CDR2 YNFKEQ. For this clone: What it recognizes is unknown.

For sorted subsets, 150 to 200 ng DNA per replicate equaled tens of thousands of T cell genomes. In the authors' workflow: Filtering differed for immunoSEQ, which gave only junction sequences without quality scores. Sequencing was performed with immunoSEQ multiplex PCR; in TCRdb, only in-frame clones are kept and a portion is missing. V, J and clone size were drawn from that table, and D and trimming were deduced from the DNA. The sample shows some 630,000 clones, 72% of them seen only once. The source is a woman aged 30 to 39 in good health. Sequencing was performed on memory CD4+ T cells sorted from blood. The subset here: CD45RA-negative fraction. The chain employs TRBV4-2 and TRBJ2-7; a weak D match, TRBD1 (7 bases). The CDR3 nucleotides are TGTGCCAGCAGCCGAGAGGAGGGACAGTACGAGCAGTACTTC. Translation: CASSREEGQYEQYF.